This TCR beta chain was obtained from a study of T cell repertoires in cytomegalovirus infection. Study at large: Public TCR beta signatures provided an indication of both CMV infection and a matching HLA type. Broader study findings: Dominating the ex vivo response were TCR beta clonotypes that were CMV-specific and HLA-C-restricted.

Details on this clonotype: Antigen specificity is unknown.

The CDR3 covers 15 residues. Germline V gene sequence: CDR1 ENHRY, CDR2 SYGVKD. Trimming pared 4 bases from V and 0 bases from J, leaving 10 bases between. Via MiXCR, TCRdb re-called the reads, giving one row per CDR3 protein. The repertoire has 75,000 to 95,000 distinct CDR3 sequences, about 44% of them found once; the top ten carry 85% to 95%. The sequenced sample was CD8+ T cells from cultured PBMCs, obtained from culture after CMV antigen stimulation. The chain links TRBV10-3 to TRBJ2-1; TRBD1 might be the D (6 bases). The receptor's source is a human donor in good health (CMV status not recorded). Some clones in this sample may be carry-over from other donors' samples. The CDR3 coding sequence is TGTGCCATCAGTGTCCCAGGGGACTCCTACAATGAGCAGTTCTTC. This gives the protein CAISVPGDSYNEQFF.